This T cell receptor (beta chain) appears in the sequencing data of a study of STAT5B mutations in CD4+ large granular lymphocyte leukemia (dated 2022 in TCRdb). Regarding the study in general: Among healthy controls, the CDR3 'QG' motif was associated with a particular HLA allele. TCRbeta repertoires of CD4+ T-cell large granular lymphocyte leukemia patients were compared with those of healthy blood donors. Flow cytometry on FACSCanto II or FACSVerse showed that the purified fractions were more than 95% pure among lymphocytes. General findings and caveats noted by the study authors: TRBV06-family usage was enriched among the top patient clones (8/27) compared with healthy controls (2/35). Greater clonality appeared to be present in CD4-sorted patient repertoires than in healthy CD4+ repertoires, and the difference was retained after the putative leukemic clones were removed. Each patient's main leukemic clonotypes were private, but 25% of these clonotypes showed up at low frequency in the non-leukemic repertoires of other patients. The data were not HLA-matched, and the relatively small sample size could explain the higher clonality seen in CD4+ compared with CD8+ T-LGLL.

About this clone: It has no known antigen specificity. Base qualities are not provided; no much larger clone lies one nucleotide away.

The CDR3 runs 15 residues from the cysteine to the phenylalanine. Only CDR3 DNA remains: 45 bases, in frame from the first base. Trimming removed 2 bases from V and 7 bases from J; the gene matches leave 2 bases unexplained. Via the germline V gene, CDR1 is SGHTA and CDR2 FQGTGA. The immunoSEQ assay at survey resolution was applied to genomic DNA for sequencing of TCRbeta rearrangements. As for how the authors treated the data: In the TCR sequencing data, the smallest productive clonotype frequency that could be detected was 2.59 x 10-5. Only productive TCRbeta rearrangements, defined as complete and in-frame sequences, were included in the analyses. Clonality for each sample was calculated as Simpson clonality in the immunoSEQ Analyzer version 3.0. Clones were categorized by frequency as very rare, small, medium, large (1-20%) or hyperexpanded (>20%). OLGA 1.2.3 estimated generation probabilities, VDJtools produced V-gene circos plots, VDJdb was queried for specificities, and GLIPH identified CDR3 motifs. Not all clones reach the TCRdb copy of this immuneACCESS table, which keeps in-frame sequences only. Checked studies attribute under half of the gap to unresolved V genes and leave the rest unexplained. For V, J and clone size, that table is used; D and trimming come from the DNA. The sample includes fewer than 45,000 clones, with 70% to 80% observed a single time. The top ten constitute less than 0.7% of the sample.

Healthy controls were some 40 blood donors whose buffy coats came from the Finnish Red Cross blood service. All TCR-sequenced material derived from peripheral blood: patient blood samples and healthy donor buffy coats. Peripheral blood mononuclear cells were isolated by Ficoll-Hypaque gradient centrifugation. For the healthy controls, CD4+ cells were obtained from buffy coats by magnetic purification. Genomic DNA was extracted using the Gentra Puregene Cell and Tissue kit, and a Qubit 2.0 fluorometer was used to quantify it. The sequence is built from TRBV7-3 and TRBJ2-1; 13 bases in the junction line up with TRBD2. Sequencing input: CD4+ T cells from blood buffy coats. The clonotype comes from a human donor in good health. In nucleotide form, the sequence is TGTGCCAGCAGCTTAGGACTAGCGGGAGATAATGAGCAGTTCTTC. Translated, this is CASSLGLAGDNEQFF.